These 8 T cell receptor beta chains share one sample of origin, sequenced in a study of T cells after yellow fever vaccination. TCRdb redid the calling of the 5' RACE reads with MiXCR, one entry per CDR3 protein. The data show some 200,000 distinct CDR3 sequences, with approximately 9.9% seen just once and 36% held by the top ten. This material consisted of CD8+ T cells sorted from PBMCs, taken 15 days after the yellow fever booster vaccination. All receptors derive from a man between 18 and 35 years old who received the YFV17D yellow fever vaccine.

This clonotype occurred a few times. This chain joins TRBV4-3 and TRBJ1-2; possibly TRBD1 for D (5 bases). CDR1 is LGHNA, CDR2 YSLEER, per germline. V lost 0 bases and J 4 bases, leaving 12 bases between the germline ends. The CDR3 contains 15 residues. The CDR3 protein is CASSQDRARAYGYTF. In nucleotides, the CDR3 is TGCGCCAGCAGCCAAGATCGGGCCAGGGCCTATGGCTACACCTTC.

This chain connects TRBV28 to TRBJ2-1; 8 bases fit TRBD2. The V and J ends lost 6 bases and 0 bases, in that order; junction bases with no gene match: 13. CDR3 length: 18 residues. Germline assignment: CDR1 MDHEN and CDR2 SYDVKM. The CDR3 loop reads CASSSLGVAGTSYNEQFF. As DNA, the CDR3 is TGTGCCAGCAGCAGTTTGGGGGTAGCGGGGACCTCCTACAATGAGCAGTTCTTC. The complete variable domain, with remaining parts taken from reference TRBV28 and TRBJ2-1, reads DVKVTQSSRYLVKRTGEKVFLECVQDMDHENMFWYRQDPGLGLRLIYFSYDVKMKEKGDIPEGYSVSREKKERFSLILESASTNQTSMYLCASSSLGVAGTSYNEQFFGPGTRLTVL.

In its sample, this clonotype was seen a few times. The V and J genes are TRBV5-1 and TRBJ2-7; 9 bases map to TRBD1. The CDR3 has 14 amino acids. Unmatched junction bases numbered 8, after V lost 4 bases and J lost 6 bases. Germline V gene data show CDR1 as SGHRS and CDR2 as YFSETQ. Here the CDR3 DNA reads TGCGCCAGCAGCCCAGAGGGACAGGGCGGCGAGCAGTACGTC. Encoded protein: CASSPEGQGGEQYV.

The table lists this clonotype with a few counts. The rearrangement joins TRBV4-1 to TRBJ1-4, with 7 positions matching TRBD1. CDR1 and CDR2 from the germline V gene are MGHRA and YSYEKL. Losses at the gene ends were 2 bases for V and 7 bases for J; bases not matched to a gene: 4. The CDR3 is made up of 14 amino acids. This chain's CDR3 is CASSQFRGTEKLFF. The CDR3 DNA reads TGCGCCAGCAGCCAATTCAGGGGGACTGAAAAACTGTTTTTT.

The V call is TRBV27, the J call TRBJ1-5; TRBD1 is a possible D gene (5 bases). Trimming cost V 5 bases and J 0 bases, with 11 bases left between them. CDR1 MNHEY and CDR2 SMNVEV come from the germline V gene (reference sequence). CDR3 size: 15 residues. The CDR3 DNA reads TGTGCCAGCAGTATAGGGACCTATAGCAATCAGCCCCAGCATTTT. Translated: CASSIGTYSNQPQHF.

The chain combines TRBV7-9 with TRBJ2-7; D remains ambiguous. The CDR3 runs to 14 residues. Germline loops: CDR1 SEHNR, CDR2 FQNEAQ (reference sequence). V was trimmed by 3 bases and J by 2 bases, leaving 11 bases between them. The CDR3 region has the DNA TGTGCCAGCAGCTTTAGTGGCAGGACCTACGAGCAGTACTTC. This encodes CASSFSGRTYEQYF.

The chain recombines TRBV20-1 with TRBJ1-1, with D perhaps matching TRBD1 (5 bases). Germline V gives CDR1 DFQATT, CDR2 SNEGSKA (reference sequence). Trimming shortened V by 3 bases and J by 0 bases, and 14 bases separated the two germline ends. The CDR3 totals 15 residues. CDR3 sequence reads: CSARDIPDLNTEAFF. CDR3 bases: TGCAGTGCTAGGGACATTCCCGATTTGAACACTGAAGCTTTCTTT.

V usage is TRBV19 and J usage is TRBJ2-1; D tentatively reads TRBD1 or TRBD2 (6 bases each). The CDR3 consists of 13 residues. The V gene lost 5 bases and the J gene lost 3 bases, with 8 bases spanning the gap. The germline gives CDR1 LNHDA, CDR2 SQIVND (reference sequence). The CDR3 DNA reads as TGTGCCAGTAGTGAGGGGGGCTACAATGAGCAGTTCTTC. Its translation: CASSEGGYNEQFF.